This TCR beta chain was sequenced in a study of blood T cell repertoires in COVID-19. Study as a whole: From T cells, B-cell-depleted T cells, or PBMCs came the material, which was cDNA or gDNA.

The CDR3 is made up of 17 amino acids. V was clipped by 0 bases and J by 0 bases, with 12 bases between them. Germline values: CDR1 SGHTA, CDR2 FQGNSA. Per the original methods: For nucleated cells, counts were estimated from reference gene primer amplification. TCRdb keeps only in-frame clones here, not all; method: immunoSEQ multiplex PCR. V and J calls and clone size are as listed in that table; D and trimming were resolved from the DNA. The data contain 80,000 to 100,000 clones, 81% of them singletons. This sequence originates from a man aged 55 to 70 with acute or convalescent COVID-19. Sequencing was performed on peripheral blood. The J gene is TRBJ1-3, the V gene TRBV7-2; TRBD1 is a possible D gene (6 bases). For the CDR3, the DNA is TGTGCCAGCAGCTTAGCCCAGGGGATCAGCTCTGGAAACACCATATATTTT. Translated, it gives CASSLAQGISSGNTIYF.